Detailed here is one T cell receptor beta chain. What it binds is unknown. As the sequencing template, cDNA was produced by extracting RNA and reverse transcribing it. Libraries were prepared by immunoSEQ multiplex PCR; TCRdb keeps only in-frame clonotypes and omits some of them. The sample carries about 190,000 clones, 59% recorded once. Losses at the gene ends were 3 bases for V and 6 bases for J; bases not matched to a gene: 10. This CDR3 spans 14 amino acids. Per germline, CDR1 GTSNPN and CDR2 SVGIG (reference sequence). This sample was taken from a study of CD8+ T cells in alopecia areata. General study results and limits: Higher clonality was seen in lesional scalp than in normal scalp, especially in alopecia totalis/universalis.

PBMCs were stained for CD3, CD4 and CD8, and CD4+ and CD8+ T cells were sorted. V is TRBV30 and J is TRBJ1-1; 7 positions agree with TRBD1. This TCR came from a human donor with alopecia areata. The sample consisted of CD4+ T cells sorted from blood, taken at week 0. CDR3 in DNA: TGTGCCTGGAGCGTACCAGGGGGGCGCTCTGAAGCTTTCTTT. It codes for CAWSVPGGRSEAFF.